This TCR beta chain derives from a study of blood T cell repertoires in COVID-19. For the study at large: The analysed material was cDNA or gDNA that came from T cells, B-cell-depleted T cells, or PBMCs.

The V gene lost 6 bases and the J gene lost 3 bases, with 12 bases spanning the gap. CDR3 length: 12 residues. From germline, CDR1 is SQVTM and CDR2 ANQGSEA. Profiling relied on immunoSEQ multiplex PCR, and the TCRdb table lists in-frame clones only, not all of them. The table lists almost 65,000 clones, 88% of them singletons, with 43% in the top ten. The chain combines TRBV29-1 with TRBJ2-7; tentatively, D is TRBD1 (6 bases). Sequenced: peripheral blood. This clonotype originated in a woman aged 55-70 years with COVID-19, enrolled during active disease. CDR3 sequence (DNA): TGCAGCGTGGGTGGGACAAGCTACGAGCAGTACTTC. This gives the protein CSVGGTSYEQYF.